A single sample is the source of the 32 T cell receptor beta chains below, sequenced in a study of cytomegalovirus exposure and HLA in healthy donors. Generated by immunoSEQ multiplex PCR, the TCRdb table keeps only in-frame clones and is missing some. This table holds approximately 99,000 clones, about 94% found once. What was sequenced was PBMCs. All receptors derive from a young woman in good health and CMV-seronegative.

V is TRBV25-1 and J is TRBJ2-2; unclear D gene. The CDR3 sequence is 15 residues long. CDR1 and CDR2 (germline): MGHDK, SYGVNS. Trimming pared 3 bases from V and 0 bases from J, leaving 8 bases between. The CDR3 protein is CASSEPGTNTGELFF. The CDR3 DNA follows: TGTGCCAGCAGTGAGCCAGGAACGAACACCGGGGAGCTGTTTTTT.

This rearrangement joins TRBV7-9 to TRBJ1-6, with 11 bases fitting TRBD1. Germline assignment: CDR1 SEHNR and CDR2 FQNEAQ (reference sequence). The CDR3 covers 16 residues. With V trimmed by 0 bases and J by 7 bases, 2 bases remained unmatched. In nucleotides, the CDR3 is TGTGCCAGCAGCTTAGCGGGACAGGGGGTGAATTCACCCCTCCACTTT. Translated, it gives CASSLAGQGVNSPLHF.

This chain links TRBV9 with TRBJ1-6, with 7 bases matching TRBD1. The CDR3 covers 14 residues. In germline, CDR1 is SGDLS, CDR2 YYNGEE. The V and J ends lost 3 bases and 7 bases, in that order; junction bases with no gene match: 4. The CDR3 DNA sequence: TGTGCCAGCAGCGCCGGGACAGCAAATTCACCCCTCCACTTT. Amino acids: CASSAGTANSPLHF.

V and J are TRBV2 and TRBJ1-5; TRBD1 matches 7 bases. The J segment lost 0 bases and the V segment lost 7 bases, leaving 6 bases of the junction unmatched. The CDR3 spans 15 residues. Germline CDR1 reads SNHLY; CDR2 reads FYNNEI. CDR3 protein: CASKLQGTSNQPQHF. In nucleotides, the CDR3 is TGTGCCAGCAAACTACAGGGGACTAGCAATCAGCCCCAGCATTTT. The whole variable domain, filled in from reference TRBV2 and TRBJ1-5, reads EPEVTQTPSHQVTQMGQEVILRCVPISNHLYFYWYRQILGQKVEFLVSFYNNEISEKSEIFDDQFSVERPDGSNFTLKIRSTKLEDSAMYFCASKLQGTSNQPQHFGDGTRLSIL.

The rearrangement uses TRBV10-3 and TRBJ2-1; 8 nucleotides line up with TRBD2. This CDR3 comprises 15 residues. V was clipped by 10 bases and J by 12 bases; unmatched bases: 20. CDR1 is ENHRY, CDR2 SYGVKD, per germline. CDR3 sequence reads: CASRQPGLDIPWQFF. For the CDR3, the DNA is TGTGCCAGCAGACAACCGGGACTAGACATTCCCTGGCAGTTCTTC.

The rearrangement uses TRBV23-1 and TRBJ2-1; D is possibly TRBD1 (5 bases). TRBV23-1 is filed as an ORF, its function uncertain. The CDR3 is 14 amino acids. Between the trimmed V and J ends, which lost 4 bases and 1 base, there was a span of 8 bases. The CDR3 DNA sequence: TGCGCCAGCAGTCTTCCAGGGTCCTACAATGAGCAGTTCTTC. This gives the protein CASSLPGSYNEQFF.

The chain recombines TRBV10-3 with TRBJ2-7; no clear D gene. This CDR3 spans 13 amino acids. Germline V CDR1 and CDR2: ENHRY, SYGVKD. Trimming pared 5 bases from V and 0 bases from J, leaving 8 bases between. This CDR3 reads CAISSPSSYEQYF. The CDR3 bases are TGTGCCATCAGTTCTCCTAGCTCCTACGAGCAGTACTTC.

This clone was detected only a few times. The CDR3 region has the DNA TGTGCCAGCAGTCCCCGGACAGGGGTGCCCTCTGGGGCCAACGTCCTGACTTTC. Amino acid sequence: CASSPRTGVPSGANVLTF. The gene calls are TRBV7-3 and TRBJ2-6; 9 nucleotides line up with TRBD1. Germline assignment: CDR1 SGHTA and CDR2 FQGTGA. V gave up 6 bases and J gave up 0 bases; unmatched junction bases: 9. The CDR3 extends over 18 amino acids.

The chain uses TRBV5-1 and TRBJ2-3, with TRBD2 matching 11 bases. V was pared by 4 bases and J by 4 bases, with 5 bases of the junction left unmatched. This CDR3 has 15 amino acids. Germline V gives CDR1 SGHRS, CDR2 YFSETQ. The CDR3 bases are TGCGCCAGCAGCGGCTCTAGCGGGGGGCCAGATACGCAGTATTTT. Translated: CASSGSSGGPDTQYF.

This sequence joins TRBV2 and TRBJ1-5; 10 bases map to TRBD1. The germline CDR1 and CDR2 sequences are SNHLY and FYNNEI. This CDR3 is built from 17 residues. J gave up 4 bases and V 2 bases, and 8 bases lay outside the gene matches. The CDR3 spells CASSELDRGVRNQPQHF. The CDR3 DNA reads TGTGCCAGCAGTGAATTGGACAGGGGGGTACGGAATCAGCCCCAGCATTTT.

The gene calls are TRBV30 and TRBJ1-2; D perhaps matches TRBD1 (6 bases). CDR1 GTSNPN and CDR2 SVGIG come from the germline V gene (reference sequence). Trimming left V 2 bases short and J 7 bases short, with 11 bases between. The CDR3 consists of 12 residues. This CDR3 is CAWSLPGVGYTF. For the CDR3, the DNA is TGTGCCTGGAGTCTTCCAGGGGTTGGCTACACCTTC.

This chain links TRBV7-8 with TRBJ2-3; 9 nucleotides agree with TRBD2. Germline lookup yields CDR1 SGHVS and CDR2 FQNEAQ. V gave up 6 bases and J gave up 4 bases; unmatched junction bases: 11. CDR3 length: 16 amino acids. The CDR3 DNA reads TGTGCCAGCAGTACACCGGGACTAGCTTTCCCAGATACGCAGTATTTT. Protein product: CASSTPGLAFPDTQYF.

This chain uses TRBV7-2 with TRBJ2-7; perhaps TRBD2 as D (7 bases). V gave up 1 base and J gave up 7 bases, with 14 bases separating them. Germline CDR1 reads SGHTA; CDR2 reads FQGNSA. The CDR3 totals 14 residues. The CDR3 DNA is TGTGCCAGCAGCTTAGATATTGGGGGGGCAGAGCAGTACTTC. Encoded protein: CASSLDIGGAEQYF.

CDR3 amino acids: CASRWRARSYEQYF. CDR3 DNA: TGTGCCAGCAGGTGGAGGGCGAGGTCCTACGAGCAGTACTTC. The rearrangement joins TRBV2 to TRBJ2-7, with TRBD2 as a possible D gene (6 bases). CDR1 is SNHLY and CDR2 is FYNNEI in the germline V gene. This CDR3 is built from 14 residues. Trimming removed 6 bases at V and 1 base at J, with 13 bases between.

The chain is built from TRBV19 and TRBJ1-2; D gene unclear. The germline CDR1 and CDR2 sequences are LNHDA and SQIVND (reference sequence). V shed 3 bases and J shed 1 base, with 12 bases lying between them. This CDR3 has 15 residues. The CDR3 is CASSIASQFNYGYTF. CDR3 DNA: TGTGCCAGTAGTATTGCCTCTCAGTTTAACTATGGCTACACCTTC. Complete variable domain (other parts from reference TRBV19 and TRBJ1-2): DGGITQSPKYLFRKEGQNVTLSCEQNLNHDAMYWYRQDPGQGLRLIYYSQIVNDFQKGDIAEGYSVSREKKESFPLTVTSAQKNPTAFYLCASSIASQFNYGYTFGSGTRLTVV.

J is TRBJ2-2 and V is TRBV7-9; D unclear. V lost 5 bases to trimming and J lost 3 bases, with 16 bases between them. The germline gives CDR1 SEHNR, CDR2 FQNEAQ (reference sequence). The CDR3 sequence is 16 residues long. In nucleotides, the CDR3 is TGTGCCAGCAGCCCCAGAACGGCAGGTTACACCGGGGAGCTGTTTTTT. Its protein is CASSPRTAGYTGELFF. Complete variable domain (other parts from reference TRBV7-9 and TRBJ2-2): DTGVSQNPRHKITKRGQNVTFRCDPISEHNRLYWYRQTLGQGPEFLTYFQNEAQLEKSRLLSDRFSAERPKGSFSTLEIQRTEQGDSAMYLCASSPRTAGYTGELFFGEGSRLTVL.

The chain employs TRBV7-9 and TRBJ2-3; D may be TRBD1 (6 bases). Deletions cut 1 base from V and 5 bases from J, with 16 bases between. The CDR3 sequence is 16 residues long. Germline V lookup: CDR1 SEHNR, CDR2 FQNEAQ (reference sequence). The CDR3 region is CASSLDRASFGDTQYF. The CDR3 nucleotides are TGTGCCAGCAGCTTAGACAGGGCCAGTTTCGGAGATACGCAGTATTTT.

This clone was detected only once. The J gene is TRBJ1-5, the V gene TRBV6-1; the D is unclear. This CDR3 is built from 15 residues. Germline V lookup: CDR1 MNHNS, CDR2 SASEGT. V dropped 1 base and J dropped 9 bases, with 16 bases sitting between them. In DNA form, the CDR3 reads TGTGCCAGCAGTGAAGGAGTCCACCAGGTTCGGCCCCAGCATTTT. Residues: CASSEGVHQVRPQHF.

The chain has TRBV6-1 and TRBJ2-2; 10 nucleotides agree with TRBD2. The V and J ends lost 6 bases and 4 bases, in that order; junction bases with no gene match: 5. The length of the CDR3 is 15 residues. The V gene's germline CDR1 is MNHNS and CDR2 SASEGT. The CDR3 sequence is CASRISGGSTGELFF. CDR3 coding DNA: TGTGCCAGCAGGATTAGCGGGGGGTCCACCGGGGAGCTGTTTTTT.

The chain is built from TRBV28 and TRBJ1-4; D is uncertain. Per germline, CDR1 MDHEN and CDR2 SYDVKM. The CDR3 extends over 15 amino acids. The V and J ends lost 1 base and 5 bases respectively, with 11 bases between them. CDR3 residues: CASSLSKGRNEKLFF. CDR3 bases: TGTGCCAGCAGTTTATCGAAAGGGAGGAATGAAAAACTGTTTTTT.

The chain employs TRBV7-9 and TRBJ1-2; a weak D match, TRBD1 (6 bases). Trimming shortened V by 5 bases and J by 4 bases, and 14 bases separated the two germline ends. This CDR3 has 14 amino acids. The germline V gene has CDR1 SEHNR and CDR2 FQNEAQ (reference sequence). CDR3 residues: CASSKGRGGYGYTF. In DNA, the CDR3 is TGTGCCAGCAGCAAGGGACGAGGGGGCTATGGCTACACCTTC.

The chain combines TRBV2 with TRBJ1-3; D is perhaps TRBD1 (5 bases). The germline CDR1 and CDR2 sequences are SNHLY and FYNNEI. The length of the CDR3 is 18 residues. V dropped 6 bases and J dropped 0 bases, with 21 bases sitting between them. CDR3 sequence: CASSGRRDGVLSGNTIYF. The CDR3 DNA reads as TGTGCCAGCAGCGGAAGGCGGGACGGTGTCCTCTCTGGAAACACCATATATTTT. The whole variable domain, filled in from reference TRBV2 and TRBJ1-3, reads EPEVTQTPSHQVTQMGQEVILRCVPISNHLYFYWYRQILGQKVEFLVSFYNNEISEKSEIFDDQFSVERPDGSNFTLKIRSTKLEDSAMYFCASSGRRDGVLSGNTIYFGEGSWLTVV.

CDR3 region: CAISEFGPTIGNTIYF. The CDR3 nucleotides read TGTGCCATCAGTGAGTTTGGTCCTACTATCGGAAACACCATATATTTT. The V call is TRBV10-3, the J call TRBJ1-3; D ambiguous. V was pared by 1 base and J by 4 bases, with 14 bases between. This CDR3 is built from 16 residues. Germline V lookup: CDR1 ENHRY, CDR2 SYGVKD.

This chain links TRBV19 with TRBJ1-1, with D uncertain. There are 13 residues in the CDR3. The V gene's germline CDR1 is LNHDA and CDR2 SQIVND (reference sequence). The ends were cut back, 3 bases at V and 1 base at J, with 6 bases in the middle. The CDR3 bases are TGTGCCAGTAGTATCAGTCAGAACACTGAAGCTTTCTTT. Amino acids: CASSISQNTEAFF.

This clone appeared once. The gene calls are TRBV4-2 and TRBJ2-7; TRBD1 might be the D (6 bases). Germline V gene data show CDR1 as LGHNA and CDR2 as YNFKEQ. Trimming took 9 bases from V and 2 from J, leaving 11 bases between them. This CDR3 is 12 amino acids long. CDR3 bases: TGTGCCAGACCGGACAGTGCCTACGAGCAGTACTTC. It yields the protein CARPDSAYEQYF.

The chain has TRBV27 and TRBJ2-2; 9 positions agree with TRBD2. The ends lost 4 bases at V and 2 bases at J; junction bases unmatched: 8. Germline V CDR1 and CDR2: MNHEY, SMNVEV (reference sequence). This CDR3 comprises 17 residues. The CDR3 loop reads CASSSEAGGPNTGELFF. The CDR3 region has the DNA TGTGCCAGCAGTTCGGAAGCGGGGGGTCCCAACACCGGGGAGCTGTTTTTT.

The chain's CDR3 is CASSGGQGAGNTEAFF. The CDR3 nucleotides read TGTGCCAGCAGTGGGGGACAGGGGGCAGGGAACACTGAAGCTTTCTTT. The rearrangement links TRBV6-1 to TRBJ1-1; 12 bases match TRBD1. The V gene end was trimmed by 4 bases and the J gene end by 1 base; junction bases not matched to a gene: 4. CDR1 MNHNS and CDR2 SASEGT come from the germline V gene. This CDR3 region has 16 residues.

Here the CDR3 DNA reads TGTGCCAGCAATATACAGGGACAGGCTGAAGCTTTCTTT. Its translation is CASNIQGQAEAFF. V gene TRBV28 combines with J gene TRBJ1-1, with 8 bases matching TRBD1. The CDR3 consists of 13 residues. Germline V lookup: CDR1 MDHEN, CDR2 SYDVKM. V lost 7 bases to trimming and J lost 6 bases; unmatched junction nucleotides: 7.

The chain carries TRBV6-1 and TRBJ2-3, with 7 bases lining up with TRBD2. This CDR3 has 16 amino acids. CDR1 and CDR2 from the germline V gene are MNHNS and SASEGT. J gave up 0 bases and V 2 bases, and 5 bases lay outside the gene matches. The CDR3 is CASSERDYYSTDTQYF. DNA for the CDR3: TGTGCCAGCAGTGAAAGGGACTACTATAGCACAGATACGCAGTATTTT.

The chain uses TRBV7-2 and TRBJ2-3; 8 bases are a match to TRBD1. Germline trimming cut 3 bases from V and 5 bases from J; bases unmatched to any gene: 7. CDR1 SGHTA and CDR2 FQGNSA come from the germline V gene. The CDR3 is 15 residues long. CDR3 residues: CASSLQGAGGDTQYF. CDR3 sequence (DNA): TGTGCCAGCAGCTTGCAGGGGGCCGGGGGAGATACGCAGTATTTT.

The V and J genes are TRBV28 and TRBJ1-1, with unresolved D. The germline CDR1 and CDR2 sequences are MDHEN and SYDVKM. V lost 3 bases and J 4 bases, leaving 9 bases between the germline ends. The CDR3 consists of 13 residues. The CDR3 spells CASSFYGPTEAFF. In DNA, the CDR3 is TGTGCCAGCAGTTTCTATGGGCCCACTGAAGCTTTCTTT.

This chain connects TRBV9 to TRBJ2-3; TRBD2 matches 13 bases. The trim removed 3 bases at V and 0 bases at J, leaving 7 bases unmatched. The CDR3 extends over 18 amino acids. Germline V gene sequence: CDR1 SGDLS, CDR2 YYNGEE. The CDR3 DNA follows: TGTGCCAGCAGCGAGGGACTAGCGGGGATCCCTAGCACAGATACGCAGTATTTT. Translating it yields CASSEGLAGIPSTDTQYF.